This T cell receptor beta chain appears in the sequencing data of a study of blood T cells in healthy people across ages. A second PCR of roughly 7 to 11 cycles used a sample-barcoded 5' primer and a J-beta primer mix. MiXCR, applied by TCRdb to the 5' RACE reads, yields one record per CDR3 protein. Counted here are around 1,500,000 distinct CDR3 sequences, 28% occurring once; the ten biggest clones make up less than 9.5%. Only a few counts were recorded for this clonotype. The TCR originated in a woman between 25 and 40 years old in good health. The sample comprised blood.

In DNA form, the CDR3 reads TGCAGTGCTAGAGATGATATAGGGGTCTACGAGCAGTACTTC. Amino acid sequence: CSARDDIGVYEQYF. The chain joins TRBV20-1 to TRBJ2-7; TRBD1 is a possible D gene (5 bases). Looked up from germline, CDR1 is DFQATT and CDR2 is SNEGSKA (reference sequence). V shed 0 bases and J shed 3 bases, with 12 bases lying between them. The CDR3 is made up of 14 amino acids.